What follows are 32 T cell receptor beta chains derived from one specimen sequenced in a study of cytomegalovirus exposure and HLA in healthy donors. The PCR made use of 60 Vbeta and 13 Jbeta primers. Profiled with immunoSEQ multiplex PCR; TCRdb holds only in-frame clones, not every one. The data contain around 140,000 clones, roughly 79% of them seen just once; the ten biggest clones take up approximately 0.99%. Sequencing input: PBMCs. These receptor sequences come from a male donor in good health and CMV-seronegative.

The chain carries TRBV10-1 and TRBJ2-1; D might be TRBD1 (5 bases). The CDR3 has 9 residues. In germline, CDR1 is WNHNN, CDR2 SYGVQD (reference sequence). Trimming removed 8 bases from V and 15 bases from J, with 11 bases in between. CDR3 in DNA: TGCGCCAGCCCTCAGGGATCGTTCTTC. Translation: CASPQGSFF.

This clone has just a few counts. The same CDR3 also results from other DNA sequences found in this sample. The V call is TRBV9, the J call TRBJ2-3; tentatively, D is TRBD2 (7 bases). Per the germline V gene, CDR1 is SGDLS and CDR2 is YYNGEE. The V end lost 0 bases, the J end lost 4 bases, and 9 bases lay between the germline ends. This CDR3 is built from 14 residues. CDR3 sequence reads: CASSVEGGPDTQYF. CDR3 sequence (DNA): TGTGCCAGCAGCGTAGAGGGGGGGCCAGATACGCAGTATTTT.

V and J are TRBV6-4 and TRBJ2-3; D gene ambiguous. V was shortened by 3 bases and J by 2 bases, with 12 bases between the two germline ends. The CDR3 has 15 amino acids. Germline V lookup: CDR1 MRHNA, CDR2 SNTAGT. CDR3 DNA: TGTGCCAGCAGTGATTCAGGCCTGAACACAGATACGCAGTATTTT. Protein: CASSDSGLNTDTQYF.

V and J are TRBV6-1 and TRBJ2-5; possibly TRBD2 for D (7 bases). Trimming shortened V by 8 bases and J by 4 bases, and 17 bases separated the two germline ends. The CDR3 totals 14 residues. Germline V CDR1 and CDR2: MNHNS, SASEGT. CDR3 in DNA: TGTGCCAGCGGGAGGGGGGCGGTAGGAGAGACCCAGTACTTC. This encodes CASGRGAVGETQYF.

This clone was recorded a few times. This chain links TRBV4-3 with TRBJ2-7; TRBD2 agrees at 11 bases. The CDR3 runs to 15 residues. CDR1 is LGHNA and CDR2 is YSLEER in the germline V gene. Trimming took 5 bases from V and 3 from J; bases not matched to a gene: 6. This CDR3 reads CASSALLAGDYEQYF. The DNA of the CDR3 is TGCGCCAGCAGCGCCCTACTAGCGGGGGACTACGAGCAGTACTTC.

J is TRBJ1-5 and V is TRBV2; 11 bases are a match to TRBD1. This CDR3 has 16 amino acids. The germline gives CDR1 SNHLY, CDR2 FYNNEI. V lost 5 bases, J lost 4 bases, and 7 bases stayed unmatched. Here the CDR3 DNA reads TGTGCCAGCAGTCCCCGGGACAGGGGGAGAAATCAGCCCCAGCATTTT. Translating it yields CASSPRDRGRNQPQHF.

J is TRBJ1-1 and V is TRBV7-9, with a tentative D call TRBD1 (6 bases). The CDR3 is 15 amino acids. V lost 5 bases to trimming and J lost 5 bases, with 18 bases between them. Germline-derived CDR1 and CDR2 are SEHNR and FQNEAQ (reference sequence). The CDR3 nucleotides read TGTGCCAGCAGCAGAGGGGGGGGTACGGGGACTGAAGCTTTCTTT. This translates into CASSRGGGTGTEAFF.

A single count supports this clone. The chain links TRBV6-5 to TRBJ2-3; maybe TRBD2 (5 bases). The CDR3 covers 13 residues. Looked up from germline, CDR1 is MNHEY and CDR2 is SVGAGI. V was cut by 2 bases and J by 5 bases, with 8 bases left in between. CDR3 DNA: TGTGCCAGCAGTTACGGACTGGTAGATACGCAGTATTTT. Its translation is CASSYGLVDTQYF.

V is TRBV6-1 and J is TRBJ2-7, with 10 nucleotides matching TRBD1. The CDR3 consists of 15 residues. The V gene's germline CDR1 is MNHNS and CDR2 SASEGT. With V trimmed by 3 bases and J by 1 base, 3 bases remained unmatched. CDR3 sequence: CASSDRTGGSYEQYF. The CDR3 DNA reads TGTGCCAGCAGTGACCGGACAGGGGGGTCCTACGAGCAGTACTTC.

The rearrangement uses TRBV4-3 and TRBJ2-3; 7 nucleotides match TRBD1. This CDR3 contains 17 residues. Per germline, CDR1 LGHNA and CDR2 YSLEER. Trimming at V came to 3 bases and at J to 5 bases, leaving 14 bases not matched to a gene. The CDR3 is CASSHPKPFTGEDTQYF. CDR3 sequence (DNA): TGCGCCAGCAGCCATCCTAAACCTTTTACAGGGGAAGATACGCAGTATTTT.

The J gene is TRBJ2-5, the V gene TRBV29-1; no definite D call. Trimming pared 1 base from V and 2 bases from J, leaving 5 bases between. CDR1 is SQVTM, CDR2 ANQGSEA, per germline. This CDR3 contains 12 residues. The chain's CDR3 is CSVEGHQETQYF. CDR3 bases: TGCAGCGTTGAAGGACATCAAGAGACCCAGTACTTC.

J is TRBJ2-2 and V is TRBV7-8; 14 bases are shared with TRBD2. CDR1 and CDR2 from the germline V gene are SGHVS and FQNEAQ. CDR3 length: 20 residues. J was trimmed by 0 bases and V by 5 bases; bases with no gene match: 11. CDR3 sequence reads: CASSPRMGLAGASNTGELFF. For the CDR3, the DNA is TGTGCCAGCAGCCCCCGGATGGGACTAGCGGGAGCTTCGAACACCGGGGAGCTGTTTTTT.

The chain is built from TRBV11-2 and TRBJ1-4, with TRBD1 as a possible D gene (5 bases). This CDR3 comprises 16 residues. Between the trimmed V and J ends, which lost 5 bases and 5 bases, there was a span of 18 bases. Germline V gene sequence: CDR1 SGHAT, CDR2 FQNNGV. The CDR3 here is CASSRDLGGVNEKLFF. CDR3 DNA: TGTGCCAGCAGCCGCGATCTCGGGGGGGTCAATGAAAAACTGTTTTTT. The variable domain in full, with the rest retrieved from reference TRBV11-2 and TRBJ1-4, is EAGVAQSPRYKIIEKRQSVAFWCNPISGHATLYWYQQILGQGPKLLIQFQNNGVVDDSQLPKDRFSAERLKGVDSTLKIQPAKLEDSAVYLCASSRDLGGVNEKLFFGSGTQLSVL.

The chain joins TRBV9 to TRBJ2-7; TRBD2 matches 9 bases. V lost 3 bases and J lost 2; bases outside the gene matches: 9. This CDR3 region has 16 residues. The germline gives CDR1 SGDLS, CDR2 YYNGEE. CDR3 sequence reads: CASSANTGTSPYEQYF. The CDR3 DNA reads as TGTGCCAGCAGCGCGAATACCGGGACTAGCCCCTACGAGCAGTACTTC.

The chain carries TRBV5-1 and TRBJ1-6, with 7 positions matching TRBD1. This CDR3 has 15 residues. V trimming: 0 bases; J trimming: 6 bases; junction bases outside the gene matches: 3. CDR1 is SGHRS and CDR2 is YFSETQ in the germline V gene. Written as DNA, the CDR3 is TGCGCCAGCAGCTTGGAAGGGGGCGGTAATTCACCCCTCCACTTT. Translation: CASSLEGGGNSPLHF. The full variable domain, completed using reference TRBV5-1 and TRBJ1-6, is KAGVTQTPRYLIKTRGQQVTLSCSPISGHRSVSWYQQTPGQGLQFLFEYFSETQRNKGNFPGRFSGRQFSNSRSEMNVSTLELGDSALYLCASSLEGGGNSPLHFGNGTRLTVT.

The chain employs TRBV10-1 and TRBJ2-6; 11 bases align to TRBD1. This CDR3 spans 15 amino acids. With V trimmed by 6 bases and J by 2 bases, 0 bases remained unmatched. Germline values: CDR1 WNHNN, CDR2 SYGVQD (reference sequence). The CDR3 coding sequence is TGCGCCAGCAGGGGACAGGGGGCTGGGGCCAACGTCCTGACTTTC. Translating it yields CASRGQGAGANVLTF.

The chain recombines TRBV5-1 with TRBJ1-2; 8 positions agree with TRBD1. The ends lost 3 bases at V and 8 bases at J; junction bases unmatched: 6. Per the germline V gene, CDR1 is SGHRS and CDR2 is YFSETQ. The CDR3 covers 13 residues. This chain's CDR3 is CASSSGQARGYTF. The CDR3 bases are TGCGCCAGCAGCTCGGGACAGGCGCGGGGCTACACCTTC.

The V and J genes are TRBV2 and TRBJ1-5, with 9 positions matching TRBD1. V shed 7 bases, J shed 6 bases, and the junction held 10 bases outside the gene matches. The CDR3 runs to 15 residues. Germline V gives CDR1 SNHLY, CDR2 FYNNEI. The CDR3 DNA sequence: TGTGCCAGCACCCTTGACAGGGGGGTCCGTCAGCCCCAGCATTTT. Translated, it gives CASTLDRGVRQPQHF.

The rearrangement links TRBV30 to TRBJ1-4, with D possibly TRBD1 on 6 matching bases. This CDR3 has 17 residues. V was trimmed by 8 bases and J by 0 bases, leaving 22 bases between them. From germline, CDR1 is GTSNPN and CDR2 SVGIG (reference sequence). CDR3 sequence: CAGNLEQGIATNEKLFF. CDR3 nucleotides: TGTGCCGGGAATCTAGAACAGGGAATTGCAACTAATGAAAAACTGTTTTTT.

This chain connects TRBV5-1 to TRBJ2-1, with 12 bases that match TRBD2. The junction had 3 bases not matched to a gene; V was cut back by 4 bases and J by 4 bases. The CDR3 is made up of 15 amino acids. CDR1 and CDR2 from the germline V gene are SGHRS and YFSETQ. The CDR3 sequence: CASSPSGGGYNEQFF. The CDR3 DNA follows: TGCGCCAGCAGCCCTAGCGGGGGGGGATACAATGAGCAGTTCTTC.

This CDR3 reads CASGRGVSYEQYF. The CDR3 DNA reads as TGTGCCAGCGGCCGGGGGGTGTCCTACGAGCAGTACTTC. This rearrangement joins TRBV21-1 to TRBJ2-7; the table calls TRBD2, which could not be checked here. TRBV21-1 is recorded as a pseudogene. The CDR3 loop spans 13 amino acids.

The CDR3 sequence is CASSGRDLLSTQYF. Written as DNA, the CDR3 is TGTGCCAGCAGCGGGCGGGACTTACTTTCTACGCAGTATTTT. The V gene is TRBV7-2, the J gene TRBJ2-3; perhaps TRBD2 as D (6 bases). V gave up 5 bases and J gave up 8 bases, with 17 bases separating them. The germline V gene has CDR1 SGHTA and CDR2 FQGNSA. The CDR3 is made up of 14 amino acids. The whole variable domain, remainder taken from reference TRBV7-2 and TRBJ2-3, is GAGVSQSPSNKVTEKGKDVELRCDPISGHTALYWYRQSLGQGLEFLIYFQGNSAPDKSGLPSDRFSAERTGGSVSTLTIQRTQQEDSAVYLCASSGRDLLSTQYFGPGTRLTVL.

The chain joins TRBV27 to TRBJ1-2; tentatively, D is TRBD1 (5 bases). CDR3 length: 13 amino acids. V lost 6 bases and J lost 8, with 16 bases in between. Germline assignment: CDR1 MNHEY and CDR2 SMNVEV (reference sequence). CDR3 in amino acids: CASSNGGFKGYTF. The CDR3 nucleotides are TGTGCCAGCAGCAACGGGGGGTTTAAGGGCTACACCTTC.

This clone came up once. The chain employs TRBV15 and TRBJ1-5, with no clear D. The CDR3 is 17 amino acids. V was cut by 0 bases and J by 2 bases, with 14 bases left in between. CDR1 is LNHNV, CDR2 YYDKDF, per germline (reference sequence). The CDR3 reads CATSRDQIGEGNQPQHF. CDR3 sequence (DNA): TGTGCCACCAGCAGAGATCAAATTGGGGAGGGCAATCAGCCCCAGCATTTT.

The genes are TRBV19 and TRBJ1-6, with 7 bases aligning to TRBD1. Trimming took 0 bases from V and 10 from J; bases not matched to a gene: 6. This CDR3 has 15 amino acids. CDR1 and CDR2 from the germline V gene are LNHDA and SQIVND (reference sequence). The CDR3 here is CASSIDHRGHSPLHF. Written as DNA, the CDR3 is TGTGCCAGTAGTATAGATCACAGGGGTCACTCACCCCTCCACTTT.

The gene calls are TRBV10-3 and TRBJ1-2, with 10 bases identical to TRBD1. Losses at the gene ends were 2 bases for V and 4 bases for J; bases not matched to a gene: 10. CDR3 length: 17 residues. Germline V gene data show CDR1 as ENHRY and CDR2 as SYGVKD. The CDR3 protein is CAISEALPGQGSYGYTF. For the CDR3, the DNA is TGTGCCATCAGTGAGGCCCTACCGGGACAGGGGTCCTATGGCTACACCTTC.

The chain links TRBV10-3 to TRBJ2-7, with TRBD1 matching over 8 bases. The CDR3 is 15 residues long. Germline V CDR1 and CDR2: ENHRY, SYGVKD. J was trimmed by 5 bases and V by 5 bases; bases with no gene match: 11. CDR3 region: CAISSKDRGRHEQYF. Written as DNA, the CDR3 is TGTGCCATCAGTTCTAAAGACAGGGGAAGGCACGAGCAGTACTTC.

V gene TRBV10-1 combines with J gene TRBJ2-7; 10 nucleotides match TRBD1. The CDR3 spans 12 residues. CDR1 and CDR2 (germline): WNHNN, SYGVQD (reference sequence). Trimming took 10 bases from V and 3 from J; bases not matched to a gene: 3. The CDR3 protein is CAIRDRGYEQYF. CDR3 nucleotide sequence: TGCGCCATCCGGGACAGGGGCTACGAGCAGTACTTC.

This clone was recorded only once. The chain carries TRBV19 and TRBJ1-1, with D unclear. Germline V gene data show CDR1 as LNHDA and CDR2 as SQIVND (reference sequence). V shed 1 base and J shed 5 bases, with 11 bases lying between them. The CDR3 has 14 amino acids. CDR3 loop: CASSIGPGLTEAFF. As DNA, the CDR3 is TGTGCCAGTAGTATAGGTCCGGGTTTGACTGAAGCTTTCTTT.

The rearrangement joins TRBV6-1 to TRBJ1-3, with D hard to call. This CDR3 is built from 12 residues. Germline lookup yields CDR1 MNHNS and CDR2 SASEGT. Between the trimmed V and J ends, which lost 4 bases and 6 bases, there was a span of 7 bases. CDR3 sequence reads: CASSARINTIYF. The DNA of the CDR3 is TGTGCCAGCAGTGCCAGGATAAACACCATATATTTT.

This clone was seen a few times. The chain combines TRBV11-3 with TRBJ2-7; D possibly corresponds to TRBD2 (5 bases). CDR3 length: 15 amino acids. V dropped 5 bases and J dropped 5 bases, with 19 bases sitting between them. CDR1 and CDR2 from the germline V gene are SGHNT and YENEEA. The CDR3 spells CASSTGHYGGDEQYF. The CDR3, as DNA: TGTGCCAGCAGCACCGGCCATTACGGAGGCGACGAGCAGTACTTC.

The chain carries TRBV9 and TRBJ2-5, with TRBD1 matching 9 bases. The length of the CDR3 is 14 residues. The germline gives CDR1 SGDLS, CDR2 YYNGEE. Trimming removed 4 bases from V and 3 bases from J; junction bases left unmatched: 4. For the CDR3, the DNA is TGTGCCAGCAGCACCGGACAGGGGAAAGAGACCCAGTACTTC. Translated: CASSTGQGKETQYF.